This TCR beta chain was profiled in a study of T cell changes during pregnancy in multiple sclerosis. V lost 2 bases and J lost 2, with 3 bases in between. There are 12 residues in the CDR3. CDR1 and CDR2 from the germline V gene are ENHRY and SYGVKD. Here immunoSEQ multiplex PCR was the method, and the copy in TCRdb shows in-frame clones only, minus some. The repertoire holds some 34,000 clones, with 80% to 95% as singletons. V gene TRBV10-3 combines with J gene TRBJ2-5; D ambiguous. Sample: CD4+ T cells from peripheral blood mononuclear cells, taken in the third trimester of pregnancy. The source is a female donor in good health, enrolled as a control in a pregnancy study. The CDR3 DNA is TGTGCCATCAGTGAGCAGCAAGAGACCCAGTACTTC. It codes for CAISEQQETQYF.